This is a list of T cell receptor beta chains from one sample in a study of a mutant IDH1 vaccine in newly diagnosed glioma. Antigens for these TCRs are unknown. TCRdb's table, derived via immunoSEQ multiplex PCR, lists solely in-frame clones and lacks some. Here the sample spans over 50,000 clones, about 90% being singletons. The source was PBMCs, collected from a glioma patient whose treatment included an IDH1 peptide vaccine. Receptors were obtained from a woman aged 35 to 49 with glioma. Both conserved end residues are part of each CDR3. Fields, in order: J gene, clone size, V gene, D gene, CDR3 DNA, CDR3 protein. A D gene is named only where the DNA matches it firmly. Some rows mark clone size as missing; the rest say once, few, many or name a class of expanded clone.

j_call: TRBJ1-5; clone_size: -; v_call: TRBV19; d_call: -; cdr3_nt: TGTGCCTCCGCGCGAGGGTATAGCAATCAGCCCCAGCATTTT; cdr3_aa: CASARGYSNQPQHF
j_call: TRBJ1-1; clone_size: -; v_call: TRBV10-3; d_call: -; cdr3_nt: TGTGCCATCAGTAGCCACGGAGGGGAGAACACTGAAGCTTTCTTT; cdr3_aa: CAISSHGGENTEAFF
j_call: TRBJ2-2; clone_size: -; v_call: TRBV4-2; d_call: -; cdr3_nt: TGTGCCAGCAGCCAAGATTCCCAACCCGGGGAGCTGTTTTTT; cdr3_aa: CASSQDSQPGELFF
j_call: TRBJ1-5; clone_size: -; v_call: TRBV28; d_call: -; cdr3_nt: TGTGCCAGCAGCCTAAGGGGGGGTCGGCCCCAGCATTTT; cdr3_aa: CASSLRGGRPQHF
j_call: TRBJ2-7; clone_size: -; v_call: TRBV7-9; d_call: TRBD1; cdr3_nt: TGTGCCAGCAGCTTCGGACAGGGCGAGCAGTACTTC; cdr3_aa: CASSFGQGEQYF
j_call: TRBJ2-5; clone_size: -; v_call: TRBV19; d_call: -; cdr3_nt: TGTGCCAGTAGTAATAGTATACAAGAGACCCAGTACTTC; cdr3_aa: CASSNSIQETQYF
j_call: TRBJ2-7; clone_size: -; v_call: TRBV19; d_call: TRBD1; cdr3_nt: TGTGCCAGTAGACGACAGGGGAGGTACGAGCAGTACTTC; cdr3_aa: CASRRQGRYEQYF
j_call: TRBJ2-5; clone_size: -; v_call: TRBV7-9; d_call: -; cdr3_nt: TGTGCCAGCAGCCGTACGGAGACCCAGTACTTC; cdr3_aa: CASSRTETQYF
j_call: TRBJ2-1; clone_size: -; v_call: TRBV5-1; d_call: TRBD2; cdr3_nt: TGCGCCAGCAGCTTGGTAGCGGGTGGCAATGAGCAGTTCTTC; cdr3_aa: CASSLVAGGNEQFF
j_call: TRBJ1-1; clone_size: once; v_call: TRBV6-6; d_call: -; cdr3_nt: TGTGCCAGCAGTTACCGGAACACTGAAGCTTTCTTT; cdr3_aa: CASSYRNTEAFF
j_call: TRBJ2-2; clone_size: -; v_call: TRBV7-9; d_call: -; cdr3_nt: TGTGCCAGCAGCTTGTTTTGGGAAACCGGGGAGCTGTTTTTT; cdr3_aa: CASSLFWETGELFF
j_call: TRBJ1-1; clone_size: -; v_call: TRBV2; d_call: -; cdr3_nt: TGTGCCAGCAGCCATGACAGCATTCGGACTGAAGCTTTCTTT; cdr3_aa: CASSHDSIRTEAFF
j_call: TRBJ1-6; clone_size: -; v_call: TRBV7-9; d_call: TRBD1; cdr3_nt: TGTGCCAGCAGCGCCAACAGGGGACGGAATTCACCCCTCCACTTT; cdr3_aa: CASSANRGRNSPLHF
j_call: TRBJ2-3; clone_size: -; v_call: TRBV6-5; d_call: -; cdr3_nt: TGTGCCAGCAGTTACGACAGATTTACGGCAGATACGCAGTATTTT; cdr3_aa: CASSYDRFTADTQYF
j_call: TRBJ1-6; clone_size: -; v_call: TRBV11-2; d_call: TRBD1; cdr3_nt: TGTGCCAGCAGCAAGGGACAGGGGGCTTATTCACCCCTCCACTTT; cdr3_aa: CASSKGQGAYSPLHF
j_call: TRBJ1-2; clone_size: -; v_call: TRBV6-6; d_call: -; cdr3_nt: TGTGCCAGCAGTCCGACCGCGGTGGGCTATGGCTACACCTTC; cdr3_aa: CASSPTAVGYGYTF
j_call: TRBJ2-7; clone_size: -; v_call: TRBV6-5; d_call: -; cdr3_nt: TGTGCCAGCAGCCGCGAAGCAGGGCGCGAGCAGTACTTC; cdr3_aa: CASSREAGREQYF
j_call: TRBJ1-1; clone_size: -; v_call: TRBV4-1; d_call: TRBD1; cdr3_nt: TGCGCCAGCAGCCAAGATACAGGGGGCACTGAAGCTTTCTTT; cdr3_aa: CASSQDTGGTEAFF
j_call: TRBJ2-5; clone_size: -; v_call: TRBV7-9; d_call: TRBD1; cdr3_nt: TGTGCCAGCAGCCGGGACAGCCAAGAGACCCAGTACTTC; cdr3_aa: CASSRDSQETQYF
j_call: TRBJ2-1; clone_size: -; v_call: TRBV5-1; d_call: -; cdr3_nt: TGCGCCAGCAGCCTCAAGACTGAGCAGTTCTTC; cdr3_aa: CASSLKTEQFF
j_call: TRBJ2-3; clone_size: -; v_call: TRBV7-2; d_call: TRBD2; cdr3_nt: TGTGCCAGCAGCTTCGCCCTAGCGGGGGGGCCGGGGGATACGCAGTATTTT; cdr3_aa: CASSFALAGGPGDTQYF
j_call: TRBJ2-7; clone_size: -; v_call: TRBV7-8; d_call: -; cdr3_nt: TGTGCCAGCAGCTTAGGGGTACAGGCCTACGAGCAGTACTTC; cdr3_aa: CASSLGVQAYEQYF
j_call: TRBJ1-2; clone_size: few; v_call: TRBV30; d_call: -; cdr3_nt: TGTGCCTGGAGTGAGCCAGGGACCTATGGCTACACCTTC; cdr3_aa: CAWSEPGTYGYTF
j_call: TRBJ2-7; clone_size: -; v_call: TRBV6-1; d_call: -; cdr3_nt: TGTGCCAGCAGTGAAGGTGACAGTTCCTACGAGCAGTACTTC; cdr3_aa: CASSEGDSSYEQYF
j_call: TRBJ2-5; clone_size: -; v_call: TRBV18; d_call: -; cdr3_nt: TGTGCCAGCTCACCACGGGGGGAAGAGACCCAGTACTTC; cdr3_aa: CASSPRGEETQYF
j_call: TRBJ1-3; clone_size: -; v_call: TRBV30; d_call: -; cdr3_nt: TGTGCCTGGAGTGAGGGCACGAGCTCTGGAAACACCATATATTTT; cdr3_aa: CAWSEGTSSGNTIYF
j_call: TRBJ2-2; clone_size: -; v_call: TRBV4-1; d_call: -; cdr3_nt: TGCGCCAGCAGCCAAAGAAAGGCCAGGGGGGTCGGGGAGCTGTTTTTT; cdr3_aa: CASSQRKARGVGELFF
j_call: TRBJ2-7; clone_size: -; v_call: TRBV7-3; d_call: TRBD2; cdr3_nt: TGTGCCAGCAGCTTCTTTGCGGGAGACGAGCAGTACTTC; cdr3_aa: CASSFFAGDEQYF
j_call: TRBJ2-1; clone_size: -; v_call: TRBV6-1; d_call: TRBD2; cdr3_nt: TGTGCCAGCAGTCGACTAGCGACTTACAATGAGCAGTTCTTC; cdr3_aa: CASSRLATYNEQFF
j_call: TRBJ2-7; clone_size: -; v_call: TRBV6-1; d_call: TRBD2; cdr3_nt: TGTGCCAGCAGTATAAGCGGGAGATACGAGCAGTACTTC; cdr3_aa: CASSISGRYEQYF
j_call: TRBJ2-7; clone_size: -; v_call: TRBV5-1; d_call: -; cdr3_nt: TGCGCCAGCAGCTCCGGGGGAGCTTTAAGCTCCTACGAGCAGTACTTC; cdr3_aa: CASSSGGALSSYEQYF
j_call: TRBJ1-1; clone_size: -; v_call: TRBV4-2; d_call: TRBD1; cdr3_nt: TGTGCCAGCAGCCGGGGGACAGGGGACTACCTTGAAGCTTTCTTT; cdr3_aa: CASSRGTGDYLEAFF